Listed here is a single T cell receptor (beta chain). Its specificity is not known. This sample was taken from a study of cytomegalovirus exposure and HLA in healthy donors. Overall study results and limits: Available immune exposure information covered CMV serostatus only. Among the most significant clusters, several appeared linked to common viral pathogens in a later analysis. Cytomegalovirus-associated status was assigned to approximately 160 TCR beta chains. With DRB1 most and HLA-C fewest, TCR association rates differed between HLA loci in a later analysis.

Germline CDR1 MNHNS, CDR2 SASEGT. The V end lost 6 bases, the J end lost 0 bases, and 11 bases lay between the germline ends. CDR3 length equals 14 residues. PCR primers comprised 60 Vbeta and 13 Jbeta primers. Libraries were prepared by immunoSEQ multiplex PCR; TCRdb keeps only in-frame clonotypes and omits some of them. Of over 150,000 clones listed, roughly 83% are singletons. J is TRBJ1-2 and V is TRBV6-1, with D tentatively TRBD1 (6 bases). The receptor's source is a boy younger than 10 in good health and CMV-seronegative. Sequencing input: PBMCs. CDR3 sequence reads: CASSEQGSNYGYTF. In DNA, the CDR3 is TGTGCCAGCAGCGAACAGGGTTCTAACTATGGCTACACCTTC.